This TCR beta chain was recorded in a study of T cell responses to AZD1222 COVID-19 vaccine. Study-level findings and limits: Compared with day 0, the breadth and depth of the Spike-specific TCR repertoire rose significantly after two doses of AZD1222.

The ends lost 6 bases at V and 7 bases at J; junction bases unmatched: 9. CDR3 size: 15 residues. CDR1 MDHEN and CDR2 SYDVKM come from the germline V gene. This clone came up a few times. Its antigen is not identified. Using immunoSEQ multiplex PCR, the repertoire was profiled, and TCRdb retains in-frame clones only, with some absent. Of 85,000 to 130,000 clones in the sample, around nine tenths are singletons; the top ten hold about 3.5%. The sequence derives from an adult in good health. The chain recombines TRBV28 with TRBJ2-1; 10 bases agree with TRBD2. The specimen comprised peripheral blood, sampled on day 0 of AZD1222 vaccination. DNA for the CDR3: TGTGCCAGCAGCTTAGCGGGGGGCCGTAAAAATGAGCAGTTCTTC. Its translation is CASSLAGGRKNEQFF.